What follows describes a single T cell receptor beta chain. Its target is unknown. The CDR3 sequence is 19 residues long. Germline V gives CDR1 SGHAT, CDR2 FQDESV (reference sequence). V lost 0 bases, J lost 0 bases, and 21 bases lay in between. The entry originates in a study of cytomegalovirus exposure and HLA in healthy donors. General study points: Accurate prediction of most subjects' HLA-A and HLA-B alleles from TCR beta sequences was reported. One variant, a missense change in DCLRE1C, was linked in a later analysis to TCR beta V- and J-gene trimming. Earlier analysis yielded a pattern in which most TCR beta V segments were productive about 90% or about 30% of the time.

The study ran its PCR with 60 Vbeta and 13 Jbeta primers. The repertoire was sequenced with immunoSEQ multiplex PCR; TCRdb's copy has only in-frame clones and lacks some. This repertoire includes around 29,000 clones. The sequenced material came from PBMCs. This TCR was sampled from a man younger than 45 in good health and CMV-seronegative. The chain is built from TRBV11-1 and TRBJ2-7; D is perhaps TRBD2 (6 bases). DNA of the CDR3: TGTGCCAGCAGCTTAGCGTACAGGCCGACTAGTTCGGGCTCCTACGAGCAGTACTTC. Protein sequence: CASSLAYRPTSSGSYEQYF.